These T cell receptor beta chains were read from a single sample in a study of blood T cell repertoires in COVID-19. Clones were read by immunoSEQ multiplex PCR, and TCRdb kept only the in-frame ones, dropping some. Here the sample spans 250,000 to 350,000 clones, about 83% being singletons. The sequenced sample was peripheral blood. These receptors were collected from a woman in her fifties or sixties with acute or convalescent COVID-19. Both conserved end residues are part of each CDR3. D genes are given only for firm matches. Rows give clone size only sometimes, using once, few, many, or a class for an expanded clone.

v_gene,j_gene,len,abundance,d_gene,CDR3nt,CDR3aa
TRBV6-5,TRBJ1-5,13,-,-,TGTGCCAGCAGCTATGACAGGAATCAGCCCCAGCATTTT,CASSYDRNQPQHF
TRBV3-1/TRBV3-2,TRBJ2-7,15,-,-,TGTGCCAGCAGCGAAGGGGGGGAGGGTGAGTGCGAGCAGTACTTC,CASSEGGEGECEQYF
TRBV10-3,TRBJ2-7,14,-,-,TGTGCCACCACCCTGGACAGAAGCTCCTACGAGCAGTACTTC,CATTLDRSSYEQYF
TRBV7-2,TRBJ2-3,16,-,-,TGTGCCAGCGGGGGACGAGCGGGTGGAGGTACAGATACGCAGTATTTT,CASGGRAGGGTDTQYF
TRBV29-1,TRBJ1-1,10,-,-,TGCAGCGTGGTGAGGACTGAAGCTTTCTTT,CSVVRTEAFF
TRBV29-1,TRBJ2-7,12,few,-,TGCAGCGTCGGGACTGCCGCCTACGAGCAGTACTTC,CSVGTAAYEQYF
TRBV7-2,TRBJ1-5,17,-,-,TGTGCCAGCAGCACCCGGGACAATTCTCATAGCAATCAGCCCCAGCATTTT,CASSTRDNSHSNQPQHF
TRBV12-2,TRBJ2-7,19,-,-,TGTGCAAGTCGTCTTTCTATCTCACTCCTAGGAAAAAGCTCCTACGAGCAGTACTTC,CASRLSISLLGKSSYEQYF
TRBV30,TRBJ2-7,12,-,-,TGTGCCTGGAGTGACCAGGGAGGCGAGCAGTACTTC,CAWSDQGGEQYF
TRBV5-5,TRBJ2-1,17,-,-,TGTGCCAGCAGCTTAAGCCTTCCAGGGGCCTCCTACAATGAGCAGTTCTTC,CASSLSLPGASYNEQFF
TRBV2,TRBJ2-1,13,-,-,TGTGCCAGCCAAAGGGAGGTCGGCGGGGAGCAGTTCTTC,CASQREVGGEQFF
TRBV27,TRBJ1-6,14,-,-,TGTGCCAGCAGTTTGCAGGGCTATAATTCACCCCTCCACTTT,CASSLQGYNSPLHF
TRBV28,TRBJ1-2,13,-,-,TGTGCCAGCAGTTTTAGGAGGGGTAATGGCTACACCTTC,CASSFRRGNGYTF
TRBV9,TRBJ1-2,13,-,-,TGTGCCAGCAGCGCCGGACTGAGCTATGGCTACACCTTC,CASSAGLSYGYTF
TRBV5-5,TRBJ2-7,17,-,TRBD2,TGTGCCAGCAGCTTTAGCGGGGGACCCTTTGGGGCCTACGAGCAGTACTTC,CASSFSGGPFGAYEQYF
TRBV18,TRBJ2-1,13,-,-,TGTGCCAGCTCCCTCTTGGAGAGCGGTGAGCAGTTCTTC,CASSLLESGEQFF
TRBV20-1,TRBJ2-3,16,-,TRBD2,TGCAGTGCTAGTGGCCTAGCGGGAGGGAACACAGATACGCAGTATTTT,CSASGLAGGNTDTQYF
TRBV5-1,TRBJ2-2,15,-,TRBD2,TGCGCCAGCAGCGGTACTAGCGGGAGCACCGGGGAGCTGTTTTTT,CASSGTSGSTGELFF
TRBV4-3,TRBJ2-5,15,-,TRBD2,TGCGCCAGCAGCCGAGCGGGACTCTCAGGAGAGACCCAGTACTTC,CASSRAGLSGETQYF
TRBV5-5,TRBJ2-7,11,-,-,TGTGCCAGCAGCCTAACCTACGAGCAGTACTTC,CASSLTYEQYF
TRBV7-3,TRBJ1-1,14,-,TRBD1,TGTGCCAGCAGACCATCACAGGGGAGCACTGAAGCTTTCTTT,CASRPSQGSTEAFF
TRBV24-1,TRBJ2-2,16,-,-,TGTGCCACCAGTGATCTCTTAAGGGGTGGCACCGGGGAGCTGTTTTTT,CATSDLLRGGTGELFF
TRBV4-2,TRBJ2-7,18,-,TRBD2,TGTGCCAGCAGCCAAGATTCTTTTTCTAGCGGGAGTTCCTACGAGCAGTACTTC,CASSQDSFSSGSSYEQYF
TRBV18,TRBJ1-5,16,few,TRBD1,TGTGCCAGCTCACCACTTGGACAGGGGGCATATCAGCCCCAGCATTTT,CASSPLGQGAYQPQHF
TRBV28,TRBJ1-5,16,-,-,TGTGCCAGCAGTTTATCGCAGGGTCGCAGCAATCAGCCCCAGCATTTT,CASSLSQGRSNQPQHF
TRBV4-1,TRBJ2-5,16,few,-,TGCGCCAGCAGCCAAGAGGAGGGGCTCAGGGCAGAGACCCAGTACTTC,CASSQEEGLRAETQYF
TRBV12-3/TRBV12-4,TRBJ1-4,11,-,-,TGTGCCAGCAGCCTTAATGAAAAACTGTTTTTT,CASSLNEKLFF
TRBV4-2,TRBJ1-6,17,-,-,TGTGCCAGCAGCCGACATCCCCCTTCGGGGGGCGAGTCGCCCCTCCACTTT,CASSRHPPSGGESPLHF